This TCR beta chain was sequenced in a study of breast tumors, draining lymph nodes, adjacent tissues. This clonotype showed up many times. The J segment lost 4 bases and the V segment lost 7 bases, leaving 9 bases of the junction unmatched. This CDR3 has 14 residues. Germline V lookup: CDR1 DFQATT, CDR2 SNEGSKA (reference sequence). TCRdb redid the calling of the multiplex PCR reads with MiXCR, one entry per CDR3 protein. The sample records approximately 100,000 distinct CDR3 sequences, around 20% being singletons. Breast cancer patients provided tissue from their axillary draining lymph nodes. Sequenced material: axillary lymph node tissue. This chain links TRBV20-1 with TRBJ2-2; 7 bases align to TRBD1. The sequence came from a female donor with breast cancer. Some clones in this sample may be carry-over from other donors' samples. The CDR3 loop reads CSGRKGAITGELFF. Here the CDR3 DNA reads TGCAGTGGACGTAAGGGGGCAATCACCGGGGAGCTGTTTTTT.